These 17 T cell receptor beta chains originate from one sample sequenced in a study of response to subunit inactivated influenza vaccine. TCRdb recomputed calls from the RT-PCR reads with MiXCR, one row per CDR3 protein. The table lists hundreds of thousands of distinct CDR3 sequences, roughly 12% of them singletons. These same records also appear under a second study, on T cells expressing NK-cell markers. Per that study: Template switching by 5'RACE with UMIs generated the TCR beta cDNA.

Sequencing was performed on PBMCs from blood, taken on the day of vaccination. Source of these receptors: a man in his forties or fifties who received an inactivated influenza vaccine.

This clonotype was picked up a small number of times. The chain couples TRBV6-1 to TRBJ2-2; D unclear. V lost 6 bases to trimming and J lost 1 base, with 12 bases between them. CDR3 length: 15 residues. The germline gives CDR1 MNHNS, CDR2 SASEGT. CDR3: CASRTPLQNTGELFF. CDR3 bases: TGTGCCAGCAGGACCCCCCTGCAGAACACCGGGGAGCTGTTTTTT.

Many counts were recorded for this clonotype. V usage is TRBV20-1 and J usage is TRBJ2-1, with D hard to call. Germline V gene data show CDR1 as DFQATT and CDR2 as SNEGSKA (reference sequence). The CDR3 is 13 residues long. Trimming shortened V by 5 bases and J by 1 base, and 9 bases separated the two germline ends. CDR3 DNA: TGCAGTGCTCGCCCTGGGTCCTACAATGAGCAGTTCTTC. It yields the protein CSARPGSYNEQFF.

The chain joins TRBV20-1 to TRBJ1-4; 8 nucleotides match TRBD1. J gave up 5 bases and V 3 bases, and 5 bases lay outside the gene matches. The CDR3 is 14 residues long. Germline values: CDR1 DFQATT, CDR2 SNEGSKA (reference sequence). CDR3 region: CSARPDRGNEKLFF. The CDR3 DNA reads as TGCAGTGCTAGGCCCGACAGGGGAAATGAAAAACTGTTTTTT.

This rearrangement joins TRBV7-9 to TRBJ2-1, with 10 bases identical to TRBD2. CDR3 length equals 15 residues. Germline V gene data show CDR1 as SEHNR and CDR2 as FQNEAQ (reference sequence). With V trimmed by 3 bases and J by 7 bases, 6 bases remained unmatched. The CDR3 region has the DNA TGTGCCAGCAGCTTTCGAGCGGGAGGGCCTAATGAGCAGTTCTTC. It translates to CASSFRAGGPNEQFF. Based on the CDR3 plus reference TRBV7-9 and TRBJ2-1, the full variable domain is DTGVSQNPRHKITKRGQNVTFRCDPISEHNRLYWYRQTLGQGPEFLTYFQNEAQLEKSRLLSDRFSAERPKGSFSTLEIQRTEQGDSAMYLCASSFRAGGPNEQFFGPGTRLTVL.

This clonotype was seen a handful of times. The chain links TRBV2 to TRBJ2-1; TRBD2 aligns across 10 bases. The CDR3 is 15 residues long. The ends lost 6 bases at V and 7 bases at J; junction bases unmatched: 9. The germline V gene has CDR1 SNHLY and CDR2 FYNNEI. The CDR3 nucleotides read TGTGCCAGCAGAGTAGCGGGAGGCCTTGTTAATGAGCAGTTCTTC. The encoded protein is CASRVAGGLVNEQFF.

This clonotype was found a few times. The V and J genes are TRBV6-1 and TRBJ2-7; perhaps TRBD1 as D (5 bases). CDR1 is MNHNS, CDR2 SASEGT, per germline. This CDR3 spans 15 amino acids. V was trimmed by 2 bases and J by 2 bases, leaving 13 bases between them. The CDR3 DNA is TGTGCCAGCAGTGAACCCGGACACCGGCCCTACGAGCAGTACTTC. Translating it yields CASSEPGHRPYEQYF.

The chain uses TRBV20-1 and TRBJ2-5; D is uncertain. The CDR3 is 16 residues long. Germline CDR1 and CDR2: DFQATT and SNEGSKA (reference sequence). Trimming left V 1 base short and J 5 bases short, with 20 bases between. The DNA of the CDR3 is TGCAGTGCTAGAGCCCTAACAGCTCCGCAGAGGGAGACCCAGTACTTC. Its protein is CSARALTAPQRETQYF.

The table lists this clonotype with many counts. This chain joins TRBV4-2 and TRBJ2-1, with 12 bases aligning to TRBD2. The CDR3 is made up of 16 amino acids. Germline lookup yields CDR1 LGHNA and CDR2 YNFKEQ. The V segment lost 2 bases and the J segment 6 bases; nucleotides outside the gene matches: 5. The CDR3 DNA reads as TGTGCCAGCAGCCAACCTAGCGGGGGGGTACTCAATGAGCAGTTCTTC. Protein product: CASSQPSGGVLNEQFF.

This clonotype showed up just a few times. This rearrangement joins TRBV4-3 to TRBJ1-5, with D unclear. Deletions cut 0 bases from V and 7 bases from J, with 13 bases between. The CDR3 is 15 amino acids. The germline V gene encodes CDR1 LGHNA and CDR2 YSLEER. The CDR3 reads CASSQDWSGRQPQHF. The CDR3, as DNA: TGCGCCAGCAGCCAAGATTGGTCAGGCAGGCAGCCCCAGCATTTT.

This clonotype has a handful of counts. J is TRBJ2-7 and V is TRBV28; D might be TRBD2 (6 bases). Germline CDR1 is MDHEN and CDR2 is SYDVKM. V lost 6 bases, J lost 0 bases, and 15 bases lay in between. The CDR3 is 15 amino acids. The CDR3 reads CASSAGGRSSYEQYF. DNA for the CDR3: TGTGCCAGCAGCGCCGGAGGGCGGAGCTCCTACGAGCAGTACTTC. Combining the CDR3 with reference TRBV28 and TRBJ2-7 gives the whole variable domain DVKVTQSSRYLVKRTGEKVFLECVQDMDHENMFWYRQDPGLGLRLIYFSYDVKMKEKGDIPEGYSVSREKKERFSLILESASTNQTSMYLCASSAGGRSSYEQYFGPGTRLTVT.

The V gene is TRBV10-3, the J gene TRBJ2-3, with 9 bases aligning to TRBD1. Per the germline V gene, CDR1 is ENHRY and CDR2 is SYGVKD. V dropped 10 bases and J dropped 5; count of bases not matched to a gene: 10. This CDR3 comprises 14 residues. The CDR3 bases are TGTGCCAGTCGACAGGGGGGTTCGGGAGATACGCAGTATTTT. As protein: CASRQGGSGDTQYF.

The V and J genes are TRBV20-1 and TRBJ1-4, with D perhaps TRBD1 (5 bases). V was clipped by 3 bases and J by 5 bases, with 13 bases between them. The CDR3 consists of 14 residues. Germline CDR1 is DFQATT and CDR2 is SNEGSKA (reference sequence). CDR3: CSASGGLGNEKLFF. Written as DNA, the CDR3 is TGCAGTGCTAGCGGGGGATTGGGGAATGAAAAACTGTTTTTT.

The CDR3 region has the DNA TGTGCCAGCAGTCAACTGGGACTAGCGGACTACAATGAGCAGTTCTTC. Translating it yields CASSQLGLADYNEQFF. V gene TRBV12-3 or TRBV12-4 combines with J gene TRBJ2-1; TRBD2 matches 11 bases. V dropped 5 bases and J dropped 3; count of bases not matched to a gene: 6. This CDR3 is built from 16 residues.

The V call is TRBV20-1, the J call TRBJ2-7; 12 bases fit TRBD2. J was trimmed by 5 bases and V by 2 bases; bases with no gene match: 10. CDR3 length equals 16 residues. In germline, CDR1 is DFQATT, CDR2 SNEGSKA (reference sequence). Written as DNA, the CDR3 is TGCAGTGCTAGATTGGGGCTAGCGGGAGGGCCAAACGAGCAGTACTTC. It translates to CSARLGLAGGPNEQYF.

The sample holds a few counts of this clonotype. The genes are TRBV20-1 and TRBJ2-1; 8 bases fit TRBD2. The CDR3 is 14 amino acids. The V gene's germline CDR1 is DFQATT and CDR2 SNEGSKA (reference sequence). V dropped 3 bases and J dropped 9; count of bases not matched to a gene: 10. The CDR3 DNA is TGCAGTGCTAGGGCCTTGGGGCGGGGGGTTGAGCAGTTCTTC. Encoded protein: CSARALGRGVEQFF.

This clonotype was seen a few times. This chain joins TRBV5-1 and TRBJ1-1; D gene ambiguous. Trimming left V 1 base short and J 1 base short, with 8 bases between. The CDR3 spans 14 residues. Per germline, CDR1 SGHRS and CDR2 YFSETQ. Written as DNA, the CDR3 is TGCGCCAGCAGCTTGTATACCCGGAACACTGAAGCTTTCTTT. Residues: CASSLYTRNTEAFF.

This clonotype was counted ten times or more. The chain is built from TRBV12-3 or TRBV12-4 and TRBJ1-2, with D maybe TRBD1 (6 bases). The CDR3 loop spans 13 amino acids. Trimming removed 6 bases from V and 4 bases from J, with 12 bases in between. CDR3 region: CASSRDRIYGYTF. The CDR3, as DNA: TGTGCCAGCAGCCGCGACAGGATCTATGGCTACACCTTC.